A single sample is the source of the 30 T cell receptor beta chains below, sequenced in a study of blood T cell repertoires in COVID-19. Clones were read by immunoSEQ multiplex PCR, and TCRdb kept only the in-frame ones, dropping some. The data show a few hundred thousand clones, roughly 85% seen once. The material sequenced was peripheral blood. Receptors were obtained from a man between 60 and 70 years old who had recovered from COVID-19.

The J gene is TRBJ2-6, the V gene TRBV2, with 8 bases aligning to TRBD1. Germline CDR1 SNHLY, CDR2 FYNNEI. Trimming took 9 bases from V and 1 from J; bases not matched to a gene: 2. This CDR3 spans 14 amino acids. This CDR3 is CARRQGSGANVLTF. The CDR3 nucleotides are TGTGCCAGACGACAGGGGTCTGGGGCCAACGTCCTGACTTTC. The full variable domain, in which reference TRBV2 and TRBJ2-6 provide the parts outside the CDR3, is EPEVTQTPSHQVTQMGQEVILRCVPISNHLYFYWYRQILGQKVEFLVSFYNNEISEKSEIFDDQFSVERPDGSNFTLKIRSTKLEDSAMYFCARRQGSGANVLTFGAGSRLTVL.

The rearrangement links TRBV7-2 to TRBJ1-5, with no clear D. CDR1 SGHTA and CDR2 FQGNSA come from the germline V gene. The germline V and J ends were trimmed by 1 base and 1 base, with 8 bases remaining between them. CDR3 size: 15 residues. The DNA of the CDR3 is TGTGCCAGCAGCTTAGGGGCGGGAAGCAATCAGCCCCAGCATTTT. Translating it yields CASSLGAGSNQPQHF. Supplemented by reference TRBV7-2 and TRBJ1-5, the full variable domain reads GAGVSQSPSNKVTEKGKDVELRCDPISGHTALYWYRQSLGQGLEFLIYFQGNSAPDKSGLPSDRFSAERTGGSVSTLTIQRTQQEDSAVYLCASSLGAGSNQPQHFGDGTRLSIL.

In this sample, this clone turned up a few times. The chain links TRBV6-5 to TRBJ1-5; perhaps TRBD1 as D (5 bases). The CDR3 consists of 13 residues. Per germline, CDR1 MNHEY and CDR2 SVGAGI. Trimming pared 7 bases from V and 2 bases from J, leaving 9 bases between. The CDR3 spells CASKGSGNQPQHF. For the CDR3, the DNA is TGTGCCAGCAAGGGGTCGGGCAATCAGCCCCAGCATTTT.

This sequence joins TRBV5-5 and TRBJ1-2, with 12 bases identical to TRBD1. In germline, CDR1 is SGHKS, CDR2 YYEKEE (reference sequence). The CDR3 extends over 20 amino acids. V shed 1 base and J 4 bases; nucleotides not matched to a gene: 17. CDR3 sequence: CASSLIVGGAGTGGSYGYTF. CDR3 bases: TGTGCCAGCAGCTTGATTGTAGGCGGCGCTGGGACAGGGGGCTCCTATGGCTACACCTTC.

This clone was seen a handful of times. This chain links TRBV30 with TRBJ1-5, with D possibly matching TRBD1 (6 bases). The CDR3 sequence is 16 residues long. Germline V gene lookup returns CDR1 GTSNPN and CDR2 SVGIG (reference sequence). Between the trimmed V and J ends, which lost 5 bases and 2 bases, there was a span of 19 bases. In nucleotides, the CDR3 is TGTGCCTGGGCTGAAAAGACAGGTAGGGGCAATCAGCCCCAGCATTTT. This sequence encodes CAWAEKTGRGNQPQHF.

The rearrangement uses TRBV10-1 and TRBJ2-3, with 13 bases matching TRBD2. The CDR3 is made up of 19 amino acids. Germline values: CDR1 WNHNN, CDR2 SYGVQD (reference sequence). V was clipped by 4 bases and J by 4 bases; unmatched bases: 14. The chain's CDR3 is CASSGITSGRAYPPDTQYF. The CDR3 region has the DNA TGCGCCAGCAGTGGGATAACTAGCGGGAGGGCCTATCCCCCAGATACGCAGTATTTT.

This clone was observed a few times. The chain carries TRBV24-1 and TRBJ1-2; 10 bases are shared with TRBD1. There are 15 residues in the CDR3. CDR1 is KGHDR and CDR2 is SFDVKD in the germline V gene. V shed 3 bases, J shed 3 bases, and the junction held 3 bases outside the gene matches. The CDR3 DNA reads TGTGCCACCAGTGATAGGACAGGGGGGGACTATGGCTACACCTTC. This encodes CATSDRTGGDYGYTF.

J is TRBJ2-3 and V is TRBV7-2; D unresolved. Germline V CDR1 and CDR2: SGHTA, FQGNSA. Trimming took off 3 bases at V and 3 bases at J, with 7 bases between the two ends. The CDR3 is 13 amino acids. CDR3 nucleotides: TGTGCCAGCAGCTTCGGCGGAACAGATACGCAGTATTTT. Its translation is CASSFGGTDTQYF.

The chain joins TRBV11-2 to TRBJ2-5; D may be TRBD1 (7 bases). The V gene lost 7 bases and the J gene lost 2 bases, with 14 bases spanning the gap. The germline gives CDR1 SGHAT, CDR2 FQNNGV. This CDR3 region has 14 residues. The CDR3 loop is CASNSQGGQETQYF. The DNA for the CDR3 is TGTGCCAGCAACTCCCAGGGGGGACAAGAGACCCAGTACTTC.

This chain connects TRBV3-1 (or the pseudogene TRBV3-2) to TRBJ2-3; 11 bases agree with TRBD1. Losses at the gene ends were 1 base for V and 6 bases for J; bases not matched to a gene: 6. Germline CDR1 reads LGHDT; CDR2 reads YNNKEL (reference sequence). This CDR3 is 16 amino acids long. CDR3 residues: CASSQVWGQGVDTQYF. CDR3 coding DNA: TGTGCCAGCAGCCAAGTGTGGGGACAGGGGGTGGATACGCAGTATTTT.

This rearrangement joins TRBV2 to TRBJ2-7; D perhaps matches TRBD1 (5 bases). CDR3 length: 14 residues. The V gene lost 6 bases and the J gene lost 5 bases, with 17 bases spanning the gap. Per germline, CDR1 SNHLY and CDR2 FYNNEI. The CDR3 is CASSVQGFFHEQYF. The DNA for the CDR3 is TGTGCCAGCAGCGTCCAGGGTTTCTTCCACGAGCAGTACTTC.

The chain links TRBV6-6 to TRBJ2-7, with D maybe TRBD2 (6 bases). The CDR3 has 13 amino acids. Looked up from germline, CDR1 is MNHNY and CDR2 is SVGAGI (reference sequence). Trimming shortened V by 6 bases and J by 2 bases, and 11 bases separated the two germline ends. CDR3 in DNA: TGTGCCAGCAGCGACGGACTAACCTACGAGCAGTACTTC. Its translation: CASSDGLTYEQYF.

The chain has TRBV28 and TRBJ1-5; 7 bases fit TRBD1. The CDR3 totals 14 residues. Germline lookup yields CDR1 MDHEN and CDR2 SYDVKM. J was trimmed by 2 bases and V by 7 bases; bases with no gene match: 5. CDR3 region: CASTTGVRNQPQHF. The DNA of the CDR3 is TGTGCCAGCACCACAGGGGTCCGCAATCAGCCCCAGCATTTT.

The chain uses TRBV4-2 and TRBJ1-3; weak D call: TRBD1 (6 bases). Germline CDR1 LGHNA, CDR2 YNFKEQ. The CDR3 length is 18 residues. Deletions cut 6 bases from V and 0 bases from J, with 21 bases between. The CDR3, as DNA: TGTGCCAGCAGTGATGGCGAGACAGGTTTACTCTCTGGAAACACCATATATTTT. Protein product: CASSDGETGLLSGNTIYF.

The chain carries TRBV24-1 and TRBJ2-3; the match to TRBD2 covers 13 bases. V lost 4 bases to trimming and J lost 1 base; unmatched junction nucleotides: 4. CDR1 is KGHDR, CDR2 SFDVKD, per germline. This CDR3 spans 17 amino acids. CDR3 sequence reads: CATSDPGTSGGTDTQYF. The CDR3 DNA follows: TGTGCCACCAGTGACCCTGGGACTAGCGGGGGCACAGATACGCAGTATTTT.

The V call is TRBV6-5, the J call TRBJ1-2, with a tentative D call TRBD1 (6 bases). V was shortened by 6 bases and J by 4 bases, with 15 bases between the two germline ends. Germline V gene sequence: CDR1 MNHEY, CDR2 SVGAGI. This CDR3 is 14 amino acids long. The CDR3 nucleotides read TGTGCCAGCAGGGGGGGGCCCCCGTTCTATGGCTACACCTTC. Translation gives CASRGGPPFYGYTF.

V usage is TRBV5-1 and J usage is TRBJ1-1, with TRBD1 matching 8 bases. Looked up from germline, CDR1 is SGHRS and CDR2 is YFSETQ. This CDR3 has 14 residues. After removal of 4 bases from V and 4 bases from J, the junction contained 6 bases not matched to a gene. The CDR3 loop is CASSTTGGGTEAFF. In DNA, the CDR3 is TGCGCCAGCAGCACAACAGGGGGTGGCACTGAAGCTTTCTTT.

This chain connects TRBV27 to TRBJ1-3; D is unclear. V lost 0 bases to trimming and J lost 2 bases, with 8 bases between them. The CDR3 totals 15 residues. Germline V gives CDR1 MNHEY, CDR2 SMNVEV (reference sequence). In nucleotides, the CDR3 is TGTGCCAGCAGTTTATCGTATTTCCCTGGAAACACCATATATTTT. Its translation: CASSLSYFPGNTIYF.

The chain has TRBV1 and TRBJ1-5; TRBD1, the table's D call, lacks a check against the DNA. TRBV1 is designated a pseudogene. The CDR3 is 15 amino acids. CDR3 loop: CTSSLTGDDRQPQHF. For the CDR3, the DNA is TGCACCAGCAGTCTTACAGGGGACGATCGACAGCCCCAGCATTTT.

CDR3 sequence (DNA): TGTGCCAGCAGTAGCGGGAGATTGACAGATACGCAGTATTTT. Its protein is CASSSGRLTDTQYF. V is TRBV6-4 and J is TRBJ2-3, with 8 bases matching TRBD2. J was trimmed by 3 bases and V by 5 bases; bases with no gene match: 4. There are 14 residues in the CDR3. Germline assignment: CDR1 MRHNA and CDR2 SNTAGT.

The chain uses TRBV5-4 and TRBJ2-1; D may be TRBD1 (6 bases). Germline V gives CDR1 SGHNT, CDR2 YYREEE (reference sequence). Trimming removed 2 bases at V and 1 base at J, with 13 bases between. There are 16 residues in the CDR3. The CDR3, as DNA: TGTGCCAGCAGCTTTATGGGGGCGGTTTCCTACAATGAGCAGTTCTTC. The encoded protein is CASSFMGAVSYNEQFF.

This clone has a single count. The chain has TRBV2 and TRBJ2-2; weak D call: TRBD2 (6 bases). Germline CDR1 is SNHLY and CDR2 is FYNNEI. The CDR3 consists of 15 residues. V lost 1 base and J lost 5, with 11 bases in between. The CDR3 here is CASSEVGLKTGELFF. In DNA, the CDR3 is TGTGCCAGCAGTGAAGTGGGACTTAAGACCGGGGAGCTGTTTTTT.

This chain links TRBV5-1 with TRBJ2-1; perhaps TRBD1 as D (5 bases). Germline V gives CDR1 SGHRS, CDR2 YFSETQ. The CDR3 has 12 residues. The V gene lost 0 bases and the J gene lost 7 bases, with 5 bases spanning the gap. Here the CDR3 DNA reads TGCGCCAGCAGCTTGGACAGGAATGAGCAGTTCTTC. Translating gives CASSLDRNEQFF.

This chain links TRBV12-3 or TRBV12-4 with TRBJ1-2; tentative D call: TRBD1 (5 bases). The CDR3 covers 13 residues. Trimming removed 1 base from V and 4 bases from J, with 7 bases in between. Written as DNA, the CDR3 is TGTGCCAGCAGTTTAGGACAGATCTATGGCTACACCTTC. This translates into CASSLGQIYGYTF.

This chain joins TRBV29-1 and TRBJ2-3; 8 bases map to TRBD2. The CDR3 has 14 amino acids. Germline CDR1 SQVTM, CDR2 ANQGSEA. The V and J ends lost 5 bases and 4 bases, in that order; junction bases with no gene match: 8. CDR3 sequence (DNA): TGCAGCGTTCTTGGGCGGGAGGAGGCAGATACGCAGTATTTT. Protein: CSVLGREEADTQYF.

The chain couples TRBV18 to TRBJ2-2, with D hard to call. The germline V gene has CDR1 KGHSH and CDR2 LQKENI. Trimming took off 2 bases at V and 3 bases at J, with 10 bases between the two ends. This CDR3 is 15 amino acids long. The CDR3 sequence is CASSPVVADTGELFF. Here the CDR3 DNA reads TGTGCCAGCTCACCAGTCGTAGCAGACACCGGGGAGCTGTTTTTT.

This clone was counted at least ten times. CDR3 DNA: TGCGCCAGCAGTGAGTCGTGGTCCTTCGGGTTGGTTCAGCCCCAGCATTTT. Translation: CASSESWSFGLVQPQHF. The V gene is TRBV10-2, the J gene TRBJ1-5; D unclear. This CDR3 region has 17 residues. Between the trimmed V and J ends, which lost 0 bases and 6 bases, there was a span of 18 bases. The germline V gene encodes CDR1 WSHSY and CDR2 SAAADI.

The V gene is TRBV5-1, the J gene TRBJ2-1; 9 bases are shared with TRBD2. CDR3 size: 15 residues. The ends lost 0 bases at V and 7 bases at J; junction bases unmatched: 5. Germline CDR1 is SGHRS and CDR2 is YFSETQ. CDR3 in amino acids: CASSLAGTSRNEQFF. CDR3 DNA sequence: TGCGCCAGCAGCTTGGCCGGGACTAGCAGAAATGAGCAGTTCTTC.

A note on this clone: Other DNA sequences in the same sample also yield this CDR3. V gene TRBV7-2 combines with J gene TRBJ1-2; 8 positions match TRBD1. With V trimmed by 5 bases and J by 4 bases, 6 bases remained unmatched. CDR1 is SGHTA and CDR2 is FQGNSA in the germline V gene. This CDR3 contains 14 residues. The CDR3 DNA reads TGTGCCAGCAGCAGCCGGACAGGGTTCTATGGCTACACCTTC. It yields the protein CASSSRTGFYGYTF. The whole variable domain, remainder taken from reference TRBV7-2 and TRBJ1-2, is GAGVSQSPSNKVTEKGKDVELRCDPISGHTALYWYRQSLGQGLEFLIYFQGNSAPDKSGLPSDRFSAERTGGSVSTLTIQRTQQEDSAVYLCASSSRTGFYGYTFGSGTRLTVV.

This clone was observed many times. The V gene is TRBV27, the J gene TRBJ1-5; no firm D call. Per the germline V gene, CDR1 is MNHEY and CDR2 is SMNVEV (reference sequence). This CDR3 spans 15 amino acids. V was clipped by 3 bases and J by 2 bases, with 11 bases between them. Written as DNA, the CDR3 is TGTGCCAGCAGTTTGCGAGCCCGGGGCAATCAGCCCCAGCATTTT. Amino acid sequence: CASSLRARGNQPQHF.